The 18 T cell receptor beta chains below all came from one sample that was sequenced in a study of T-cell reconstitution after alpha-beta-depleted transplantation in children. A TCRbeta library incorporating unique molecular identifiers was prepared. MiXCR, run by TCRdb on the PCR reads, gives a single entry per CDR3 protein. The sample consists of around 370,000 distinct CDR3 sequences, roughly 15% of them appearing once. The sample consisted of PBMCs, mostly from graft donor cells, taken 360 days after TCRalphabeta/CD19-depleted stem cell transplant. These receptors all come from a male patient between 2 and 15 years old who had a stem cell transplant for acute lymphoblastic leukemia, so the T cells may come from the graft donor.

This clonotype was detected only a few times. The genes are TRBV5-8 and TRBJ2-5; D ambiguous. Deletions cut 6 bases from V and 0 bases from J, with 9 bases between. Germline CDR1 is SGHTS and CDR2 is YDEGEE. The CDR3 spans 13 residues. DNA of the CDR3: TGTGCCAGCACCGTCCCGTACCAAGAGACCCAGTACTTC. Its protein is CASTVPYQETQYF.

This clonotype was detected a few times. The V call is TRBV12-3 or TRBV12-4, the J call TRBJ2-7; 8 positions agree with TRBD1. Germline trimming cut 3 bases from V and 5 bases from J; bases unmatched to any gene: 6. This CDR3 region has 14 residues. This CDR3 reads CASSFTGQGNEQYF. In nucleotides, the CDR3 is TGTGCCAGCAGTTTCACTGGACAGGGTAACGAGCAGTACTTC.

J is TRBJ2-5 and V is TRBV20-1; D is uncertain. The CDR3 is 13 amino acids. Trimming stripped 2 bases from V and 2 bases from J, with 9 bases between. CDR1 is DFQATT and CDR2 is SNEGSKA in the germline V gene (reference sequence). The CDR3 sequence is CSARSTVQETQYF. CDR3 in DNA: TGCAGTGCTAGATCCACAGTACAAGAGACCCAGTACTTC.

V is TRBV9 and J is TRBJ2-1; no firm D call. CDR1 SGDLS and CDR2 YYNGEE come from the germline V gene. V gave up 0 bases and J gave up 8 bases, with 12 bases separating them. This CDR3 region has 14 residues. The CDR3, as DNA: TGTGCCAGCAGCGTAGCTGGGGTTTTCGATGAGCAGTTCTTC. Its translation is CASSVAGVFDEQFF.

The gene calls are TRBV6-5 and TRBJ1-4; 7 nucleotides align to TRBD1. The trim removed 2 bases at V and 5 bases at J, leaving 5 bases unmatched. This CDR3 region has 15 residues. Germline V gene sequence: CDR1 MNHEY, CDR2 SVGAGI. The CDR3 region has the DNA TGTGCCAGCAGTTACCCAGGGGGAGGGAATGAAAAACTGTTTTTT. Amino acids: CASSYPGGGNEKLFF.

V is TRBV12-3 or TRBV12-4 and J is TRBJ1-5, with a possible D match to TRBD1 (5 bases). The V end was cut by 5 bases, the J end by 7 bases, with 18 bases between. The CDR3 consists of 15 residues. Written as DNA, the CDR3 is TGTGCCAGCAGTCCCATAGGGGAGGGGCGACAGCCCCAGCATTTT. This gives the protein CASSPIGEGRQPQHF.

By proportion, this clonotype is medium-sized (0.01 to 0.1%). The rearrangement joins TRBV7-2 to TRBJ1-5; D remains unclear. V shed 4 bases and J shed 7 bases, with 8 bases lying between them. Germline V lookup: CDR1 SGHTA, CDR2 FQGNSA. This CDR3 has 12 amino acids. The CDR3, as DNA: TGTGCCAGCAGCTCGTTGGGCCAGCCCCAGCATTTT. Amino acids: CASSSLGQPQHF.

This clonotype was seen a few times. Written as DNA, the CDR3 is TGTGCCAGTAGTATCCGGCGGGGGAGCCCCTTCCGGACCTCCTACAATGAGCAGTTCTTC. This translates into CASSIRRGSPFRTSYNEQFF. This chain links TRBV19 with TRBJ2-1; 7 bases are a match to TRBD2. Per germline, CDR1 LNHDA and CDR2 SQIVND (reference sequence). The CDR3 has 20 residues. Trimming at V came to 3 bases and at J to 0 bases, leaving 17 bases not matched to a gene. Full variable domain (outside the CDR3, taken from reference TRBV19 and TRBJ2-1): DGGITQSPKYLFRKEGQNVTLSCEQNLNHDAMYWYRQDPGQGLRLIYYSQIVNDFQKGDIAEGYSVSREKKESFPLTVTSAQKNPTAFYLCASSIRRGSPFRTSYNEQFFGPGTRLTVL.

This clonotype has a handful of counts. This chain links TRBV4-2 with TRBJ2-2, with D tentatively TRBD1 (6 bases). CDR3 length: 16 amino acids. V lost 0 bases, J lost 4 bases, and 12 bases lay in between. CDR1 and CDR2 (germline): LGHNA, YNFKEQ. The CDR3 DNA reads TGTGCCAGCAGCCAAGAGCAGGGGAGCCCCACCGGGGAGCTGTTTTTT. Protein sequence: CASSQEQGSPTGELFF.

This chain links TRBV7-6 with TRBJ2-7, with TRBD1 matching 8 bases. CDR1 and CDR2 (germline): SGHVS, FNYEAQ. Germline trimming cut 4 bases from V and 5 bases from J; bases unmatched to any gene: 7. The CDR3 runs 14 residues. The CDR3 sequence is CASSSGTGGDEQYF. The CDR3 bases are TGTGCCAGCAGCTCCGGGACAGGAGGCGACGAGCAGTACTTC.

The rearrangement links TRBV20-1 to TRBJ2-3; D remains ambiguous. Germline V gene sequence: CDR1 DFQATT, CDR2 SNEGSKA (reference sequence). The CDR3 spans 14 residues. Trimming pared 5 bases from V and 2 bases from J, leaving 14 bases between. CDR3 region: CSAGDSQDTDTQYF. CDR3 sequence (DNA): TGCAGTGCTGGCGACTCCCAGGACACAGATACGCAGTATTTT.

The gene calls are TRBV6-1 and TRBJ1-1; the D is unclear. The germline V gene has CDR1 MNHNS and CDR2 SASEGT. V lost 7 bases and J lost 0, with 15 bases in between. This CDR3 comprises 15 residues. CDR3 amino acids: CASIGGGILNTEAFF. DNA of the CDR3: TGTGCCAGCATCGGTGGTGGCATACTGAACACTGAAGCTTTCTTT.

This clonotype was counted between two and nine times. The rearrangement links TRBV9 to TRBJ2-1, with D unresolved. CDR1 is SGDLS, CDR2 YYNGEE, per germline. This CDR3 is 16 amino acids long. V lost 0 bases and J lost 0, with 10 bases in between. The CDR3 protein is CASSVGAASSYNEQFF. DNA of the CDR3: TGTGCCAGCAGCGTAGGGGCGGCCAGCTCCTACAATGAGCAGTTCTTC.

This clonotype was seen only a few times. The chain joins TRBV5-1 to TRBJ2-3; TRBD2 agrees at 15 bases. The CDR3 is made up of 16 amino acids. Trimming at V came to 7 bases and at J to 2 bases, leaving 5 bases not matched to a gene. CDR1 and CDR2 (germline): SGHRS, YFSETQ. The CDR3: CASGTSGRSDTDTQYF. For the CDR3, the DNA is TGCGCCAGCGGGACTAGCGGGAGGAGTGACACAGATACGCAGTATTTT. The variable domain in full, completed from reference TRBV5-1 and TRBJ2-3, reads KAGVTQTPRYLIKTRGQQVTLSCSPISGHRSVSWYQQTPGQGLQFLFEYFSETQRNKGNFPGRFSGRQFSNSRSEMNVSTLELGDSALYLCASGTSGRSDTDTQYFGPGTRLTVL.

This clonotype was recorded a few times. V gene TRBV11-2 combines with J gene TRBJ2-1; 8 bases match TRBD2. V lost 1 base to trimming and J lost 10 bases; unmatched junction nucleotides: 15. The CDR3 covers 17 residues. Germline V gene sequence: CDR1 SGHAT, CDR2 FQNNGV. This CDR3 reads CASSLGGSLGGVREQFF. In nucleotides, the CDR3 is TGTGCCAGCAGCTTAGGGGGCTCCCTCGGGGGGGTCAGGGAGCAGTTCTTC.

The genes are TRBV14 and TRBJ2-1, with 7 bases that match TRBD1. The CDR3 totals 17 residues. The germline gives CDR1 SGHDN, CDR2 FVKESK. The V gene end was trimmed by 4 bases and the J gene end by 0 bases; junction bases not matched to a gene: 9. The CDR3, as DNA: TGTGCCAGCAGCCTACTGCCGGGACAGAGCTCCTACAATGAGCAGTTCTTC. This translates into CASSLLPGQSSYNEQFF.

This clonotype has a count of ten or more. The gene calls are TRBV20-1 and TRBJ2-7; 7 bases match TRBD1. Trimming at V came to 0 bases and at J to 1 base, leaving 9 bases not matched to a gene. Germline-derived CDR1 and CDR2 are DFQATT and SNEGSKA (reference sequence). The CDR3 contains 16 residues. The CDR3 sequence: CSARDNRAGGSYEQYF. CDR3 nucleotide sequence: TGCAGTGCTAGAGATAACCGGGCAGGGGGATCCTACGAGCAGTACTTC.

This clonotype appeared a few times. This sequence joins TRBV7-2 and TRBJ2-7; no clear D. There are 15 residues in the CDR3. Germline CDR1 reads SGHTA; CDR2 reads FQGNSA. Deletions cut 1 base from V and 0 bases from J, with 10 bases between. The CDR3 loop is CASSLVVVDSYEQYF. CDR3 coding DNA: TGTGCCAGCAGCTTAGTCGTAGTAGACTCCTACGAGCAGTACTTC.